Listed below are T cell receptor beta chains from one sample, sequenced in a study of cytotoxic CD8 clonotypes in ibrutinib-treated CLL. Repertoires were generated with immunoSEQ multiplex PCR, while TCRdb's copy carries only in-frame clones and drops some. This table has about 84,000 clones, around 84% appearing once. The material sequenced was PBMCs, taken before ibrutinib treatment. Receptors were obtained from a human donor with chronic lymphocytic leukemia. Each CDR3 is given with its conserved first and last residue. D genes are given only for firm matches. The size of a clone is reported for some rows only, either as once, few or many, or as a class for expanded clones.

NA,TRBD2,TRBJ2-1,TRBV2,CASRSGTSGPNEQFF,TGTGCCAGCAGATCCGGGACTAGCGGCCCCAATGAGCAGTTCTTC
NA,TRBD2,TRBJ2-7,TRBV7-9,CASSSSGGRHNEQYF,TGTGCCAGCAGCTCCAGCGGGGGGAGGCACAACGAGCAGTACTTC
once,TRBD2,TRBJ2-2,TRBV28,CASSSAGELGTGELFF,TGTGCCAGCAGTTCAGCGGGGGAGCTCGGCACCGGGGAGCTGTTTTTT
NA,TRBD2,TRBJ2-7,TRBV19,CASSIDRLAGGEQYF,TGTGCCAGTAGTATAGACCGACTAGCGGGAGGCGAGCAGTACTTC
NA,NA,TRBJ2-7,TRBV2,CASSEVRVYEQYF,TGTGCCAGCAGTGAAGTAAGGGTTTACGAGCAGTACTTC
NA,TRBD1,TRBJ2-7,TRBV27,CASSLTLGTVSYEQYF,TGTGCCAGCAGCCTTACTCTTGGGACAGTTTCCTACGAGCAGTACTTC
once,NA,TRBJ1-4,TRBV19,CASTFQATNEKLFF,TGTGCCAGTACATTCCAAGCAACTAATGAAAAACTGTTTTTT
NA,NA,TRBJ2-6,TRBV29-1,CSVVLTGANVLTF,TGCAGCGTTGTCCTCACTGGGGCCAACGTCCTGACTTTC
NA,NA,TRBJ2-5,TRBV27,CASSLKGRVETQYF,TGTGCCAGCAGTTTAAAGGGGCGAGTGGAGACCCAGTACTTC
few,NA,TRBJ2-3,TRBV29-1,CSVTPPGGSTDTQYF,TGCAGCGTCACACCACCGGGCGGGAGCACAGATACGCAGTATTTT
NA,NA,TRBJ2-7,TRBV5-6,CASSRSGLGIYEQYF,TGTGCCAGCAGCCGATCGGGACTGGGGATCTACGAGCAGTACTTC
NA,NA,TRBJ2-2,TRBV27,CASSGGVYTGELFF,TGTGCCAGCAGTGGAGGAGTCTACACCGGGGAGCTGTTTTTT
NA,TRBD1,TRBJ2-5,TRBV29-1,CSVTTGVGETQYF,TGCAGCGTTACAACAGGGGTGGGCGAGACCCAGTACTTC
NA,TRBD1,TRBJ2-7,TRBV28,CASRIHRGNYEQYF,TGTGCCAGCAGGATCCACAGGGGAAACTACGAGCAGTACTTC
NA,NA,TRBJ2-1,TRBV20-1,CSALRLGEQFF,TGCAGTGCTTTACGACTCGGTGAGCAGTTCTTC
NA,NA,TRBJ2-1,TRBV11-2,CASSLSTPSSYNEQFF,TGTGCCAGCAGCTTATCTACTCCAAGCTCCTACAATGAGCAGTTCTTC
NA,NA,TRBJ1-1,TRBV4-1,CASSQDLRNTEAFF,TGCGCCAGCAGCCAAGATTTGAGGAACACTGAAGCTTTCTTT
NA,TRBD2,TRBJ2-1,TRBV11-1,CASSQYSLSGILYNEQFF,TGTGCCAGCAGCCAATATTCACTTAGCGGGATACTGTACAATGAGCAGTTCTTC
NA,NA,TRBJ2-4,TRBV11-2,CASSGRRGPQGNIQYF,TGTGCCAGTTCCGGACGACGAGGGCCCCAAGGAAACATTCAGTACTTC
NA,NA,TRBJ2-1,TRBV7-6,CASSLVGGSSYNEQFF,TGTGCCAGCAGCTTAGTGGGCGGAAGCTCCTACAATGAGCAGTTCTTC
NA,TRBD1,TRBJ1-2,TRBV9,CASSALGTGDYYGYTF,TGTGCCAGCAGCGCGTTGGGGACAGGGGATTACTATGGCTACACCTTC
NA,TRBD1,TRBJ2-5,TRBV10-2,CASQGQTYQETQYF,TGCGCCAGCCAGGGACAGACGTACCAAGAGACCCAGTACTTC